The 17 T cell receptor beta chains in this list originate from one sample, sequenced in a study of T cell repertoires in aging, cancer and after chemotherapy. TCR beta rearrangements were amplified from peripheral blood genomic DNA. TRB rearrangements spanning V, D and J were amplified using mixed TRB-A/B primers. TCRdb recomputed calls from the multiplex PCR reads with MiXCR, one row per CDR3 protein. The data show 5,000 to 6,000 distinct CDR3 sequences, with around 20% seen just once and over 3.5% held by the top ten. Material: blood. These receptors came from a human donor in good health. The donor label of this sample is uncertain.

This chain links TRBV5-1 with TRBJ1-4; D might be TRBD1 (6 bases). Germline values: CDR1 SGHRS, CDR2 YFSETQ. With 2 bases removed from V and 6 bases from J, the gap between germline ends came to 11 bases. The CDR3 runs to 14 residues. CDR3 DNA sequence: TGCGCCAGCAGCTTTGGGGGCTCGGATGAAAAACTGTTTTTT. This gives the protein CASSFGGSDEKLFF.

Relative to its sample, this clonotype is large (0.1 to 1%). The chain recombines TRBV19 with TRBJ2-1; 8 bases fit TRBD2. V dropped 6 bases and J dropped 4; count of bases not matched to a gene: 5. Germline V gives CDR1 LNHDA, CDR2 SQIVND (reference sequence). CDR3 length: 14 amino acids. The CDR3 DNA reads as TGTGCCAGTAGCTCGAGCGGGAGTTACAATGAGCAGTTCTTC. Protein: CASSSSGSYNEQFF.

By share, this clonotype counts as medium-sized. The chain combines TRBV15 with TRBJ2-5, with D perhaps matching TRBD1 (6 bases). Germline loops: CDR1 LNHNV, CDR2 YYDKDF (reference sequence). This CDR3 is 15 amino acids long. V was shortened by 0 bases and J by 5 bases, with 13 bases between the two germline ends. CDR3 DNA sequence: TGTGCCACCAGCAGAGATCGGGGCAGGGGTGAGACCCAGTACTTC. It codes for CATSRDRGRGETQYF.

By share, this clonotype ranks as medium-sized (0.01 to 0.1%). The chain uses TRBV6-1 and TRBJ2-7, with D uncertain. The CDR3 is 14 residues long. The V and J ends lost 6 bases and 3 bases respectively, with 15 bases between them. Germline lookup yields CDR1 MNHNS and CDR2 SASEGT. CDR3 amino acids: CASRWTTDNYEQYF. The CDR3 nucleotides are TGTGCCAGCAGGTGGACGACCGATAACTACGAGCAGTACTTC.

Only a few counts were recorded for this clonotype. V is TRBV11-2 and J is TRBJ1-2, with D possibly TRBD1 on 5 matching bases. Trimming cost V 1 base and J 5 bases, with 11 bases left between them. The CDR3 is 14 amino acids. Germline V CDR1 and CDR2: SGHAT, FQNNGV. The CDR3 spells CASSLVGQFYGYTF. DNA of the CDR3: TGTGCCAGCAGCTTAGTGGGGCAGTTTTATGGCTACACCTTC.

In its sample, this clonotype is medium-sized. The CDR3 spells CASSQRRWDNSPLHF. The CDR3, as DNA: TGTGCCAGCTCACAGAGGCGGTGGGACAATTCACCCCTCCACTTT. The genes are TRBV18 and TRBJ1-6; D is possibly TRBD1 (5 bases). V lost 4 bases and J lost 7, with 14 bases in between. Germline-derived CDR1 and CDR2 are KGHSH and LQKENI. The length of the CDR3 is 15 residues.

CDR3 DNA sequence: TGTGCCAGCAGCTTAGGTTCAGATTCCCAGTACTTC. It translates to CASSLGSDSQYF. The chain couples TRBV7-9 to TRBJ2-5; D remains unclear. Trimming took off 1 base at V and 9 bases at J, with 9 bases between the two ends. This CDR3 region has 12 residues. CDR1 and CDR2 (germline): SEHNR, FQNEAQ (reference sequence).

This clonotype has a handful of counts. This chain connects TRBV28 to TRBJ1-2, with D perhaps TRBD1 (6 bases). The germline V gene encodes CDR1 MDHEN and CDR2 SYDVKM. Trimming removed 7 bases at V and 6 bases at J, with 15 bases between. The CDR3 totals 13 residues. The CDR3, as DNA: TGTGCCAGCAATCGACAGGCGGGGAATGGCTACACCTTC. Protein sequence: CASNRQAGNGYTF.

This clonotype was counted only a few times. The V and J genes are TRBV4-3 and TRBJ1-4, with TRBD1 as a possible D gene (6 bases). Trimming took off 0 bases at V and 2 bases at J, with 16 bases between the two ends. Germline V gene lookup returns CDR1 LGHNA and CDR2 YSLEER. CDR3 size: 18 residues. CDR3 DNA: TGCGCCAGCAGCCAAGAATCACAGGGTATCGGTACTAATGAAAAACTGTTTTTT. Its protein product is CASSQESQGIGTNEKLFF.

This clonotype is deemed medium-sized. V usage is TRBV19 and J usage is TRBJ2-2; a possible D gene is TRBD1 (6 bases). V was shortened by 2 bases and J by 8 bases, with 12 bases between the two germline ends. The CDR3 is 14 amino acids. Looked up from germline, CDR1 is LNHDA and CDR2 is SQIVND (reference sequence). The CDR3 DNA follows: TGTGCCAGTAGTATATTTCAGGGGAGTGGGGAGCTGTTTTTT. It yields the protein CASSIFQGSGELFF.

This clonotype showed up just a few times. The chain links TRBV6-2 or TRBV6-3 to TRBJ2-5; the D gene is possibly TRBD2 (5 bases). Per the germline V gene, CDR1 is MNHEY and CDR2 is SVGEGT. This CDR3 has 13 residues. V lost 9 bases to trimming and J lost 2 bases, with 13 bases between them. CDR3 amino acids: CASAPGSQETQYF. In DNA, the CDR3 is TGTGCCAGTGCTCCGGGGAGTCAAGAGACCCAGTACTTC.

This chain connects TRBV5-1 to TRBJ2-2, with 7 bases identical to TRBD1. CDR1 is SGHRS, CDR2 YFSETQ, per germline. V was pared by 7 bases and J by 7 bases, with 13 bases of the junction left unmatched. The length of the CDR3 is 15 residues. The CDR3 spells CASYRNRGCNGELFF. The DNA for the CDR3 is TGCGCCAGCTATAGGAACAGGGGCTGTAACGGGGAGCTGTTTTTT.

This clonotype qualifies as medium-sized. The V call is TRBV7-9, the J call TRBJ1-6; tentatively, D is TRBD1 (5 bases). Germline CDR1 is SEHNR and CDR2 is FQNEAQ (reference sequence). The CDR3 loop spans 18 amino acids. V was clipped by 4 bases and J by 0 bases, with 16 bases between them. CDR3 amino acids: CASSSPGGTRSYNSPLHF. CDR3 DNA sequence: TGTGCCAGCAGCTCCCCGGGGGGGACCCGCTCCTATAATTCACCCCTCCACTTT.

Judged by abundance, this clonotype is medium-sized (0.01 to 0.1%). The gene calls are TRBV19 and TRBJ1-6; 8 positions agree with TRBD1. V lost 1 base, J lost 7 bases, and 9 bases stayed unmatched. The CDR3 covers 17 residues. Germline V CDR1 and CDR2: LNHDA, SQIVND (reference sequence). The CDR3 is CASSIGGQGERNSPLHF. The CDR3 nucleotides read TGTGCCAGTAGTATAGGCGGACAGGGTGAGAGGAATTCACCCCTCCACTTT.

The chain employs TRBV7-2 and TRBJ2-1; D possibly corresponds to TRBD1 (5 bases). Germline V lookup: CDR1 SGHTA, CDR2 FQGNSA. Trimming cost V 7 bases and J 8 bases, with 21 bases left between them. The CDR3 has 15 residues. The CDR3 coding sequence is TGTGCCAGCAATCCAACAGGTGGTGAGGTATATGAGCAGTTCTTC. Translating gives CASNPTGGEVYEQFF.

By sample share, this clonotype is large. V usage is TRBV29-1 and J usage is TRBJ2-3, with D hard to call. Trimming took off 4 bases at V and 0 bases at J, with 11 bases between the two ends. The CDR3 is made up of 14 amino acids. In germline, CDR1 is SQVTM, CDR2 ANQGSEA. DNA for the CDR3: TGCAGCGTTGGAGACGGAGCTAGCACAGATACGCAGTATTTT. The encoded protein is CSVGDGASTDTQYF.

This clonotype is classed as medium-sized (0.01 to 0.1%). Written as DNA, the CDR3 is TGTGCCAGAGGCCCGGTCTCCAAGAGCCTTAACCCCCATGAGCAGTTCTTC. The encoded protein is CARGPVSKSLNPHEQFF. V usage is TRBV5-3 and J usage is TRBJ2-1, with D hard to call. TRBV5-3 is marked as an open reading frame, function uncertain. Trimming took 7 bases from V and 8 from J, leaving 28 bases between them. The CDR3 loop spans 17 amino acids.